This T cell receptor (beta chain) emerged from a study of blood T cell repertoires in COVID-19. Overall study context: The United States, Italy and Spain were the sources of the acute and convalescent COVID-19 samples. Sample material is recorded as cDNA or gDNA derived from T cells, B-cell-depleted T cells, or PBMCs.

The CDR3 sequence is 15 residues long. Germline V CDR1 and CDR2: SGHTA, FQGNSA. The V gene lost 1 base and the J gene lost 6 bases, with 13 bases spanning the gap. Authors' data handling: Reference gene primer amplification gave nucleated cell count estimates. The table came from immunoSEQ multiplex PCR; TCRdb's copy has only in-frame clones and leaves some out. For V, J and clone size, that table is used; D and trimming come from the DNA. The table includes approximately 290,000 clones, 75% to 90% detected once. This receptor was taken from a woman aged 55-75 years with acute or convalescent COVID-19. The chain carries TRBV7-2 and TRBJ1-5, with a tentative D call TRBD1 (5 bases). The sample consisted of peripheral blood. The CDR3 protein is CASSLGQGVGQPQHF. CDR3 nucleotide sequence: TGTGCCAGCAGCTTAGGGCAGGGTGTCGGTCAGCCCCAGCATTTT.